This T cell receptor beta chain originates from a study of blood T cell repertoires in COVID-19. Looking at the study overall: COVID-19 samples from acute and convalescent phases originated in the United States, Italy and Spain.

Seattle researchers signed up patients amid active infection and tracked them longitudinally. The CDR3 loop spans 14 amino acids. With 3 bases clipped from V and 7 bases from J, the junction kept 3 bases outside the gene matches. The germline V gene encodes CDR1 SGHAT and CDR2 FQNNGV. Authors' methods: Estimated nucleated cell counts came from reference gene primer amplification. Clones were sequenced by immunoSEQ multiplex PCR, and TCRdb holds only the in-frame ones, with some missing. V, J and clone size reflect that table, while D and trimming were determined from the DNA. Counted here are around 37,000 clones, around 70% occurring once; the ten biggest clones make up more than 9%.

The receptor was derived from a man in his sixties or seventies with COVID-19, enrolled during active disease. The chain links TRBV11-2 to TRBJ1-4; TRBD1 agrees at 9 bases. Input material: peripheral blood. CDR3 DNA sequence: TGTGCCAGCAGCTTGACAGGGGGAGGTGAAAAACTGTTTTTT. It specifies CASSLTGGGEKLFF.